The rows below give T cell receptor beta chains drawn from one sample of a study of T cell repertoires in cytomegalovirus infection. One entry per CDR3 protein results from TCRdb running MiXCR on the reads. The table has approximately 170,000 distinct CDR3 sequences, 15% to 20% seen once. The source material was CD8+ T cells from PBMCs. These receptors all stem from a human donor in good health (CMV status not recorded). Some clones in this sample may be carry-over from other donors' samples. CDR3s include the opening cysteine and the closing phenylalanine or tryptophan. The order of the fields is J gene, V gene, D gene, clone size, CDR3 protein, CDR3 DNA. A D gene is named only where the DNA matches it firmly. The size of a clone is reported for some rows only, either as once, few or many, or as a class for expanded clones.

J: TRBJ1-2; V: TRBV6-5; D: TRBD1; size: few; CDR3: CASSDGTGKGGYGYTF; DNA: TGTGCCAGCAGCGACGGGACAGGGAAAGGTGGCTATGGCTACACCTTC
J: TRBJ1-5; V: TRBV7-9; D: TRBD1; size: many; CDR3: CASSNRDRGTQPQHF; DNA: TGTGCCAGCAGCAACCGGGACAGGGGTACTCAGCCCCAGCATTTT
J: TRBJ1-2; V: TRBV7-9; D: .; size: .; CDR3: CASSFDSLGGYTF; DNA: TGTGCCAGCAGCTTCGACAGTCTCGGTGGCTACACCTTC
J: TRBJ1-1; V: TRBV28; D: .; size: many; CDR3: CASSFPGPNTEAFF; DNA: TGTGCCAGCAGTTTTCCGGGACCGAACACTGAAGCTTTCTTT
J: TRBJ1-5; V: TRBV28; D: TRBD1; size: .; CDR3: CASSLNTGTGGQPQHF; DNA: TGTGCCAGCAGTTTAAACACCGGGACAGGGGGTCAGCCCCAGCATTTT
J: TRBJ2-3; V: TRBV5-5; D: .; size: .; CDR3: CASSLVRDTDTQYF; DNA: TGTGCCAGCAGCTTGGTGCGGGACACAGATACGCAGTATTTT
J: TRBJ2-1; V: TRBV7-8; D: TRBD1; size: few; CDR3: CASSSKQGGKQFF; DNA: TGTGCCAGCAGCTCAAAACAGGGGGGAAAGCAGTTCTTC
J: TRBJ1-2; V: TRBV2; D: .; size: .; CDR3: CASSKTTGLPGYTF; DNA: TGTGCCAGCAGTAAGACGACAGGACTTCCTGGCTACACCTTC
J: TRBJ2-7; V: TRBV20-1; D: .; size: .; CDR3: CSAPRHGSSYEQYF; DNA: TGCAGTGCTCCCCGCCACGGGAGCTCCTACGAGCAGTACTTC
J: TRBJ1-5; V: TRBV7-2; D: .; size: .; CDR3: CASSLGPLGNQPQHF; DNA: TGTGCCAGCAGCCTAGGGCCTCTCGGCAATCAGCCCCAGCATTTT
J: TRBJ2-1; V: TRBV12-3/TRBV12-4; D: TRBD2; size: few; CDR3: CASSMTSAANPYNEQFF; DNA: TGTGCCAGCAGTATGACTAGCGCCGCAAACCCCTACAATGAGCAGTTCTTC
J: TRBJ1-1; V: TRBV11-2; D: .; size: few; CDR3: CASSLVPNTEAFF; DNA: TGTGCCAGCAGCTTAGTTCCGAACACTGAAGCTTTCTTT
J: TRBJ1-1; V: TRBV7-2; D: .; size: .; CDR3: CASTPTGNGGPGTEAFF; DNA: TGTGCCAGCACCCCCACAGGGAACGGGGGGCCCGGAACTGAAGCTTTCTTT
J: TRBJ2-5; V: TRBV28; D: TRBD2; size: .; CDR3: CASGLAGLQETQYF; DNA: TGTGCCAGCGGGCTAGCGGGGCTTCAAGAGACCCAGTACTTC
J: TRBJ2-5; V: TRBV20-1; D: .; size: few; CDR3: CSASDSTQETQYF; DNA: TGCAGTGCTTCGGACAGCACCCAAGAGACCCAGTACTTC
J: TRBJ2-3; V: TRBV2; D: .; size: few; CDR3: CASSDGGKELSSTDTQYF; DNA: TGTGCCAGCAGTGACGGTGGGAAGGAACTATCTAGCACAGATACGCAGTATTTT
J: TRBJ2-7; V: TRBV7-2; D: .; size: few; CDR3: CASSLVTGKTYEQYF; DNA: TGTGCCAGCAGCTTAGTGACAGGCAAGACCTACGAGCAGTACTTC
J: TRBJ2-2; V: TRBV7-8; D: TRBD2; size: .; CDR3: CASSRTSGPYGELFF; DNA: TGTGCCAGCAGCCGGACTAGCGGACCTTACGGGGAGCTGTTTTTT
J: TRBJ2-1; V: TRBV7-9; D: .; size: .; CDR3: CASTRVGRYNEQFF; DNA: TGTGCCAGCACCCGGGTGGGCAGATACAATGAGCAGTTCTTC
J: TRBJ1-2; V: TRBV6-2/TRBV6-3; D: TRBD1; size: few; CDR3: CASSPGQGAPRTF; DNA: TGTGCCAGCAGCCCCGGACAGGGGGCGCCTAGGACCTTC
J: TRBJ2-5; V: TRBV11-2; D: .; size: .; CDR3: CASSRSETQYF; DNA: TGTGCCAGCAGTCGCAGCGAGACCCAGTACTTC
J: TRBJ1-1; V: TRBV28; D: .; size: few; CDR3: CASSLLPGLDTEAFF; DNA: TGTGCCAGCAGTTTATTGCCAGGGTTGGACACTGAAGCTTTCTTT
J: TRBJ2-1; V: TRBV15; D: TRBD2; size: few; CDR3: CATSREGTSDNEQFF; DNA: TGTGCCACCAGCAGAGAGGGAACTAGCGACAATGAGCAGTTCTTC
J: TRBJ2-2; V: TRBV7-6; D: TRBD2; size: few; CDR3: CASSQFSGRNTGELFF; DNA: TGTGCCAGCAGCCAATTTAGCGGGAGGAACACCGGGGAGCTGTTTTTT
J: TRBJ2-7; V: TRBV20-1; D: .; size: .; CDR3: CSAARDNRDEQYF; DNA: TGCAGTGCTGCCCGGGACAACAGGGACGAGCAGTACTTC
J: TRBJ2-1; V: TRBV28; D: .; size: few; CDR3: CASSFGAPYNEQFF; DNA: TGTGCCAGCAGTTTCGGGGCACCTTACAATGAGCAGTTCTTC
J: TRBJ1-5; V: TRBV7-6; D: TRBD1; size: many; CDR3: CASSPGTGNQPQHF; DNA: TGTGCCAGCAGCCCCGGGACAGGGAATCAGCCCCAGCATTTT
J: TRBJ2-1; V: TRBV6-2/TRBV6-3; D: TRBD2; size: .; CDR3: CASSYRGGSFNEQFF; DNA: TGTGCCAGCAGTTATCGGGGGGGGTCCTTCAATGAGCAGTTCTTC
J: TRBJ2-1; V: TRBV20-1; D: .; size: few; CDR3: CSARAGLYNEQFF; DNA: TGCAGTGCTAGAGCGGGGCTCTACAATGAGCAGTTCTTC